This T cell receptor beta chain was observed in a study of blood T cell repertoires in COVID-19. Authors' methods: Cell counts per sample came from amplifying reference gene primers. Repertoires were generated with immunoSEQ multiplex PCR, while TCRdb's copy carries only in-frame clones and drops some. V, J and clone size derive from that table, while D and trimming were established from the DNA sequence. The repertoire holds more than 150,000 clones, with about four fifths as singletons. The CDR3 is 15 residues long. After removal of 4 bases from V and 7 bases from J, the junction contained 7 bases not matched to a gene. The germline CDR1 and CDR2 sequences are LNHDA and SQIVND (reference sequence).

V gene TRBV19 combines with J gene TRBJ2-2; 9 bases fit TRBD1. This clonotype was obtained from a human donor in a cohort sampled during active COVID-19. Source material: peripheral blood. CDR3 amino acids: CASSRTGAKHGELFF. CDR3 DNA sequence: TGTGCCAGTAGTAGGACAGGGGCTAAACACGGGGAGCTGTTTTTT. Looking up the rest from reference TRBV19 and TRBJ2-2 gives the full variable domain: DGGITQSPKYLFRKEGQNVTLSCEQNLNHDAMYWYRQDPGQGLRLIYYSQIVNDFQKGDIAEGYSVSREKKESFPLTVTSAQKNPTAFYLCASSRTGAKHGELFFGEGSRLTVL.